This entry features one TCR beta chain sequence. These data are taken from a study of blood T cell repertoires in COVID-19. Study information: The origin of the acute and convalescent COVID-19 samples was the United States, Italy and Spain. T cells, B-cell-depleted T cells, or PBMCs provided the cDNA or gDNA that served as material.

The authors' processing: Cell counts per sample came from amplifying reference gene primers. Assay used: immunoSEQ multiplex PCR; TCRdb lists only in-frame clones, some missing. Clone size and V and J calls were adopted from that table, with D and trimming inferred from the DNA. The sample has 250,000 to 300,000 clones, less than 85% seen once; the top ten hold roughly 3%. The ends were cut back, 5 bases at V and 5 bases at J, with 10 bases in the middle. Germline V CDR1 and CDR2: ENHRY, SYGVKD. CDR3 size: 13 residues. The sample was peripheral blood. This clonotype originated in a woman younger than 35 with acute or convalescent COVID-19. J is TRBJ2-1 and V is TRBV10-3; D unresolved. The DNA of the CDR3 is TGTGCCATCAGTCTTCGCGGTAACAATGAGCAGTTCTTC. Protein: CAISLRGNNEQFF.